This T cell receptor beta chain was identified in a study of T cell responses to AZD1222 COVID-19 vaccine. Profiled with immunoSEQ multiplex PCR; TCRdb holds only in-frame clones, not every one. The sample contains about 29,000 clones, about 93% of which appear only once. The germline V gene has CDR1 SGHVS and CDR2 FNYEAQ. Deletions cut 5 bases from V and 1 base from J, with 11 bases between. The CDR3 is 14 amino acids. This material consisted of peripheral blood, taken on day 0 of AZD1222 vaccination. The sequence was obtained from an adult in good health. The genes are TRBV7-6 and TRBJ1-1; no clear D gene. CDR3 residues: CASSPTWANTEAFF. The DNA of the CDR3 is TGTGCCAGCAGCCCCACGTGGGCGAACACTGAAGCTTTCTTT.